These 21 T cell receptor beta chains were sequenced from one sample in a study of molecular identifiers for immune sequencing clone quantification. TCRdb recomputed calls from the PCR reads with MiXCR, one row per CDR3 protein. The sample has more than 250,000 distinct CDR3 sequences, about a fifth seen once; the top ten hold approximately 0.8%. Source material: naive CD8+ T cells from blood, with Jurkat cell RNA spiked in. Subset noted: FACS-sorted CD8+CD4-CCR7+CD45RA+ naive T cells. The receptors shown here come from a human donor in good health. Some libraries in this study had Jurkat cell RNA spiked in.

The CDR3 sequence is CASSWLDMNTEAFF. In DNA, the CDR3 is TGTGCCAGCAGCTGGTTAGATATGAACACTGAAGCTTTCTTT. This sequence joins TRBV13 and TRBJ1-1; unclear D gene. Germline V lookup: CDR1 PRHDT, CDR2 FYEKMQ (reference sequence). The CDR3 totals 14 residues. Trimming shortened V by 4 bases and J by 0 bases, and 9 bases separated the two germline ends.

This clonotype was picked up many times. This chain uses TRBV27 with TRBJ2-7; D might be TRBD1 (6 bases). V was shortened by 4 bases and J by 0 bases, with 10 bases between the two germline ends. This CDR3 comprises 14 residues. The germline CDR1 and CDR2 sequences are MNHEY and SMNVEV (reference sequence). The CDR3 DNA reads TGTGCCAGCAGTTCGACAGGTCGCTCCTACGAGCAGTACTTC. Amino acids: CASSSTGRSYEQYF.

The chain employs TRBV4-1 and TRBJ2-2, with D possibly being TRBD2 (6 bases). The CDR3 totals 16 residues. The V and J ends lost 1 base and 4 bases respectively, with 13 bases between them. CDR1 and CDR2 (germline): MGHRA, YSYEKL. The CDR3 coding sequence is TGCGCCAGCAGCCAAGTTCCGGGGGAAGGCACCGGGGAGCTGTTTTTT. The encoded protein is CASSQVPGEGTGELFF.

CDR3 coding DNA: TGTGCCAGCAGCCCTCCCCCCGGGGAGCTGTTTTTT. Translating gives CASSPPPGELFF. This chain connects TRBV6-2 or TRBV6-3 to TRBJ2-2; the D is unclear. Germline CDR1 is MNHEY and CDR2 is SVGEGT. V was trimmed by 6 bases and J by 6 bases, leaving 8 bases between them. The CDR3 is 12 amino acids.

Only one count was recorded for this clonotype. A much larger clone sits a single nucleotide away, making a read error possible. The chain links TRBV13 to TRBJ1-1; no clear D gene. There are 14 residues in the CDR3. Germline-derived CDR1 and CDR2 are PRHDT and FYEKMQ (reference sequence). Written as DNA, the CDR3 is TGTGCCGGCAGCTCAATCTTGGGGAACACTGAAGCTTTCTTT. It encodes CAGSSILGNTEAFF.

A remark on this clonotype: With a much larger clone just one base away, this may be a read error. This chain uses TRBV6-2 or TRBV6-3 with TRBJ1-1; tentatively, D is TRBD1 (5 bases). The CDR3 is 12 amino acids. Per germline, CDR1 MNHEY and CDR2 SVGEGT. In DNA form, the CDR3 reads TGTGCCAGCAGTTACCAGGGCACTGAAGCTTACTTT. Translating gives CASSYQGTEAYF.

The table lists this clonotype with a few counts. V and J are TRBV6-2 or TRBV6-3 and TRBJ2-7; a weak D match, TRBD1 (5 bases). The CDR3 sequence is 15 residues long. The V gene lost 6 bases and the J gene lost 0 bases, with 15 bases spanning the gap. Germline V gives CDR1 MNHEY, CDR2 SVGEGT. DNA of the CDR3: TGTGCCAGCAGAGCATCACAGGCCCCCTCCTACGAGCAGTACTTC. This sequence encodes CASRASQAPSYEQYF.

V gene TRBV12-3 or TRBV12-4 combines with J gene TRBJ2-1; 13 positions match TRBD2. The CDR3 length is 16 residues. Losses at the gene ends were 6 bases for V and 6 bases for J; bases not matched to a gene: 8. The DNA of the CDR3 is TGTGCCAGCAGCTCCGGAGGACTAGCGGGGGTCAATGAGCAGTTCTTC. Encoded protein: CASSSGGLAGVNEQFF.

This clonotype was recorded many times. In DNA form, the CDR3 reads TGTGCCAGCAGTTTATCCGGGACTAGCGCAAATACGCAGTATTTT. Its translation: CASSLSGTSANTQYF. V and J are TRBV27 and TRBJ2-3, with 10 bases aligning to TRBD2. The CDR3 totals 15 residues. The J segment lost 7 bases and the V segment lost 0 bases, leaving 4 bases of the junction unmatched. Germline loops: CDR1 MNHEY, CDR2 SMNVEV (reference sequence).

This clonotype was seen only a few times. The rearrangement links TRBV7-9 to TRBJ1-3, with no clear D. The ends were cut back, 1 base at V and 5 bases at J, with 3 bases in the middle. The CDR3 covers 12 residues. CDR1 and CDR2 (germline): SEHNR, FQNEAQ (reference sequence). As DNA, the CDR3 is TGTGCCAGCAGCTTAGACCGAAACACCATATATTTT. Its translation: CASSLDRNTIYF.

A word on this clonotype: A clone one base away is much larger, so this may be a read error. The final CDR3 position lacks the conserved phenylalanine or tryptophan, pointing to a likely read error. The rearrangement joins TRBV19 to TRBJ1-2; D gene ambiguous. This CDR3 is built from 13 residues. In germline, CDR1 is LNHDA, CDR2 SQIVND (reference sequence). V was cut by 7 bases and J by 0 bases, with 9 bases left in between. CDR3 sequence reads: CASTYRTNYGYTL. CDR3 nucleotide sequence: TGTGCCAGTACGTACAGAACTAACTATGGCTACACCCTC.

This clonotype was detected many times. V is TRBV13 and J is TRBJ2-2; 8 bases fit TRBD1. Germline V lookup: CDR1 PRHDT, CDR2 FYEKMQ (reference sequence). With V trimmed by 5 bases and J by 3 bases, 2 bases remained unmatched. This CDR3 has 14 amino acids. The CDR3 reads CASSLDRDTGELFF. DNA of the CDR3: TGTGCCAGCAGCCTGGACAGGGACACCGGGGAGCTGTTTTTT. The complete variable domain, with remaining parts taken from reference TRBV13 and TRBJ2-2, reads AAGVIQSPRHLIKEKRETATLKCYPIPRHDTVYWYQQGPGQDPQFLISFYEKMQSDKGSIPDRFSAQQFSDYHSELNMSSLELGDSALYFCASSLDRDTGELFFGEGSRLTVL.

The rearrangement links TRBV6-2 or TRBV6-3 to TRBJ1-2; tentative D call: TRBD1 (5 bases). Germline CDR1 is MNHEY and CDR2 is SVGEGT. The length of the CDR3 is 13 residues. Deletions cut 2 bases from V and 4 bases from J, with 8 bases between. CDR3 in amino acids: CASSYDSLYGYTF. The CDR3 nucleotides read TGTGCCAGCAGTTACGACAGTCTCTATGGCTACACCTTC.

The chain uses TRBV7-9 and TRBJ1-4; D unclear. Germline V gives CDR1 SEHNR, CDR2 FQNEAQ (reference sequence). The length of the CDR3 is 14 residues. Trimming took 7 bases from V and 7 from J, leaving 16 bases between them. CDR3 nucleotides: TGTGCCAGCACCACCATACTGAACCGTGAAAAACTGTTTTTT. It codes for CASTTILNREKLFF. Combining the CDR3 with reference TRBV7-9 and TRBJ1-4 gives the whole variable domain DTGVSQNPRHKITKRGQNVTFRCDPISEHNRLYWYRQTLGQGPEFLTYFQNEAQLEKSRLLSDRFSAERPKGSFSTLEIQRTEQGDSAMYLCASTTILNREKLFFGSGTQLSVL.

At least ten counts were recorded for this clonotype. CDR3 in DNA: TGTGCCAGCAGTTCCCCCCGGCTAGTTGCTGGCGCAGATACGCAGTATTTT. This gives the protein CASSSPRLVAGADTQYF. The V gene is TRBV28, the J gene TRBJ2-3, with D unresolved. V lost 4 bases and J lost 4, with 21 bases in between. The CDR3 is 17 amino acids. Germline V CDR1 and CDR2: MDHEN, SYDVKM.

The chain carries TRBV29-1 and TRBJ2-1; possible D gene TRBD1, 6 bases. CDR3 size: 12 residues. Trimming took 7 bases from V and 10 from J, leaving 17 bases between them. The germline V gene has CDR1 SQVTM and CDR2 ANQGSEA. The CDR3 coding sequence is TGCAGCGCACAGGGATCCAAAGGGGAGCAGTTCTTC. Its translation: CSAQGSKGEQFF.

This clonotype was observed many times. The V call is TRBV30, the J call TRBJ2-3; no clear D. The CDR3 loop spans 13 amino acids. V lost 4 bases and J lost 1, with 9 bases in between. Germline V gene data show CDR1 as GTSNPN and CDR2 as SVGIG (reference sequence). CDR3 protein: CAWNRQGTDTQYF. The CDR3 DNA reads TGTGCCTGGAATAGGCAGGGCACAGATACGCAGTATTTT.

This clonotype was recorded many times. This chain's CDR3 is CASSPYGVPDTQYF. DNA of the CDR3: TGTGCCAGCAGCCCATATGGAGTGCCAGATACGCAGTATTTT. The chain has TRBV6-6 and TRBJ2-3, with D hard to call. With 6 bases removed from V and 4 bases from J, the gap between germline ends came to 14 bases. Germline CDR1 MNHNY, CDR2 SVGAGI (reference sequence). The CDR3 has 14 amino acids.

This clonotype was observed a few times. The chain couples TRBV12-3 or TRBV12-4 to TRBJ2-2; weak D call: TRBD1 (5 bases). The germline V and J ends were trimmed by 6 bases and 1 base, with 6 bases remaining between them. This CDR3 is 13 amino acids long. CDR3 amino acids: CASSDRNTGELFF. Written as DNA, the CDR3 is TGTGCCAGCAGCGACAGGAACACCGGGGAGCTGTTTTTT.

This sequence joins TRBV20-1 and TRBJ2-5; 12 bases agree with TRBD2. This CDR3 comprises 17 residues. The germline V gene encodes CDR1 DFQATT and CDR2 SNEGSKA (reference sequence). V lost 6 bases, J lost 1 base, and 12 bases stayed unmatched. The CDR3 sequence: CSAKDLTSGSAQETQYF. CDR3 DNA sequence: TGCAGTGCAAAAGATCTGACTAGCGGGAGTGCCCAAGAGACCCAGTACTTC.

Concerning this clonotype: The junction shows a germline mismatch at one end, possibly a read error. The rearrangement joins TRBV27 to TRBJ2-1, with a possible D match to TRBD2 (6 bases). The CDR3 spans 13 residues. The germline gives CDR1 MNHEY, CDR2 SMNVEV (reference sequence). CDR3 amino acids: CAGSLAGYNEQFF. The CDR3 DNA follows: TGTGCCGGCAGTTTGGCGGGGTACAATGAGCAGTTCTTC.